This T cell receptor beta chain is drawn from a study of shared clonotypes between healthy human individuals. Assay used: immunoSEQ multiplex PCR; TCRdb lists only in-frame clones, some missing. This sample has about a million clones, with approximately 77% found just once. The receptor comes from a man aged 18 to 29 in good health. Some clones in this sample may be carry-over from other donors' samples. Material: memory CD4+ T cells from PBMCs. Subset defined: CD45RA-negative fraction.

The CDR3 loop is CSARDSRADTQYF. The CDR3 DNA reads TGCAGCGCTCGGGACAGTCGGGCAGATACGCAGTATTTT. This sequence joins TRBV29-1 and TRBJ2-3, with TRBD1 matching 7 bases. Trimming at V came to 7 bases and at J to 4 bases, leaving 8 bases not matched to a gene. Looked up from germline, CDR1 is SQVTM and CDR2 is ANQGSEA. The CDR3 covers 13 residues.